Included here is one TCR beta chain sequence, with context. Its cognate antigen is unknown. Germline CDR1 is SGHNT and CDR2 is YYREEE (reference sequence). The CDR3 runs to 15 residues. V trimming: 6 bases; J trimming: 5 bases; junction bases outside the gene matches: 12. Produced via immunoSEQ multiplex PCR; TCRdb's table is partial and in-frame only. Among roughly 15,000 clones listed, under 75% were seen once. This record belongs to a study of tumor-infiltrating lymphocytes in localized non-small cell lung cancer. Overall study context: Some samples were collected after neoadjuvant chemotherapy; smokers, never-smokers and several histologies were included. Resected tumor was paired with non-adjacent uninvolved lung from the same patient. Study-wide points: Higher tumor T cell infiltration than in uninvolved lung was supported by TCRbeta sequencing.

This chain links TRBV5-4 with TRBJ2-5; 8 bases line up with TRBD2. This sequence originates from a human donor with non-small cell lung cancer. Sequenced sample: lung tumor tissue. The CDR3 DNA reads TGTGCCAGCACCATTCGGGTTAGCGGGACGGAGACCCAGTACTTC. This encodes CASTIRVSGTETQYF.